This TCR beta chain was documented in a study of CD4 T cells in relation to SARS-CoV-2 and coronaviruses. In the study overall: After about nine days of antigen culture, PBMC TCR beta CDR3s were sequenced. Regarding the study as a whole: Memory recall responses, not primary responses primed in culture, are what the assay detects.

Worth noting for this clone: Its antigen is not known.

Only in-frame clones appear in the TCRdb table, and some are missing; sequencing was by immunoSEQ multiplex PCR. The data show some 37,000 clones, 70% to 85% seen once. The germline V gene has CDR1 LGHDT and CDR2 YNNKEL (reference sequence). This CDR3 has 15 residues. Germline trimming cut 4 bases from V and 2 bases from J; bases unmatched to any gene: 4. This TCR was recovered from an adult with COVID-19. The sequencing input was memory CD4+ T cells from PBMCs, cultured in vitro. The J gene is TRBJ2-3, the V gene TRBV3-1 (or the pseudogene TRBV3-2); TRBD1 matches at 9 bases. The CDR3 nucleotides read TGTGCCAGCAGCCGGCGGGACAGGGCCACAGATACGCAGTATTTT. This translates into CASSRRDRATDTQYF.